The 29 T cell receptor beta chains in this list originate from one sample, sequenced in a study of blood T cell repertoires in COVID-19. The data were produced by immunoSEQ multiplex PCR, yet TCRdb's version contains in-frame clones alone and is incomplete. In the table there are roughly 52,000 clones, roughly 89% of which are singletons. Sequenced input: peripheral blood. The receptor source for this set is a man aged 35 to 55 with COVID-19, enrolled during active disease.

This sequence joins TRBV10-1 and TRBJ2-2, with 13 bases matching TRBD2. This CDR3 is 18 amino acids long. V was clipped by 3 bases and J by 5 bases; unmatched bases: 9. From germline, CDR1 is WNHNN and CDR2 SYGVQD (reference sequence). The CDR3 reads CASSDRRLAGGGTGELFF. CDR3 DNA sequence: TGCGCCAGCAGTGATCGGAGACTAGCGGGAGGAGGTACCGGGGAGCTGTTTTTT.

In DNA, the CDR3 is TGTGCCAGTAGTATGGACAGGGACTATGGCTACACCTTC. Protein product: CASSMDRDYGYTF. The rearrangement joins TRBV19 to TRBJ1-2; 8 bases agree with TRBD1. The CDR3 totals 13 residues. CDR1 and CDR2 (germline): LNHDA, SQIVND (reference sequence). Trimming took 3 bases from V and 3 from J; bases not matched to a gene: 0.

The chain recombines TRBV3-1 (or the pseudogene TRBV3-2) with TRBJ1-1; 9 bases line up with TRBD1. V lost 3 bases and J lost 11; bases outside the gene matches: 13. This CDR3 comprises 15 residues. CDR1 and CDR2 from the germline V gene are LGHDT and YNNKEL (reference sequence). The CDR3 DNA sequence: TGTGCCAGCAGCCAGGGGGGGGGACAGGGTGGATTGGCTTTCTTT. Protein sequence: CASSQGGGQGGLAFF.

The chain uses TRBV19 and TRBJ2-6; 12 bases line up with TRBD1. CDR1 is LNHDA and CDR2 is SQIVND in the germline V gene (reference sequence). The CDR3 runs 17 residues. V shed 5 bases, J shed 2 bases, and the junction held 4 bases outside the gene matches. The CDR3 region has the DNA TGTGCCAGTAGTGGGGGGACAGGGGGCGCTGGGGCCAACGTCCTGACTTTC. This translates into CASSGGTGGAGANVLTF.

This rearrangement joins TRBV3-1 (or the pseudogene TRBV3-2) to TRBJ2-1; TRBD1 matches at 10 bases. Germline V gene sequence: CDR1 LGHDT, CDR2 YNNKEL (reference sequence). Trimming cost V 8 bases and J 8 bases; bases outside gene matches: 3. The CDR3 has 12 amino acids. CDR3 loop: CASVGTGDEQFF. The CDR3 DNA is TGTGCCAGCGTCGGGACAGGGGATGAGCAGTTCTTC.

This clone showed up just a few times. The V gene is TRBV6-6, the J gene TRBJ2-7; 7 nucleotides agree with TRBD1. The CDR3 length is 14 residues. CDR1 and CDR2 (germline): MNHNY, SVGAGI (reference sequence). V shed 8 bases, J shed 3 bases, and the junction held 10 bases outside the gene matches. CDR3 in amino acids: CASHPGTASYEQYF. The CDR3 DNA is TGTGCCAGCCATCCCGGGACAGCAAGCTACGAGCAGTACTTC.

The rearrangement links TRBV13 to TRBJ1-6, with 8 bases that match TRBD1. V trimming: 5 bases; J trimming: 7 bases; junction bases outside the gene matches: 7. Germline lookup yields CDR1 PRHDT and CDR2 FYEKMQ (reference sequence). This CDR3 is 15 amino acids long. CDR3 DNA sequence: TGTGCCAGCAGCACCGACAGGGGCTTAAATTCACCCCTCCACTTT. It translates to CASSTDRGLNSPLHF.

The rearrangement joins TRBV27 to TRBJ2-7; D gene ambiguous. Per germline, CDR1 MNHEY and CDR2 SMNVEV (reference sequence). V was trimmed by 2 bases and J by 2 bases, leaving 19 bases between them. The CDR3 has 17 amino acids. CDR3 in amino acids: CASSLRSSLGPTYEQYF. CDR3 bases: TGTGCCAGCAGTTTAAGGTCGAGTTTGGGCCCGACCTACGAGCAGTACTTC.

The chain couples TRBV6-5 to TRBJ1-2; maybe TRBD1 (6 bases). The V gene's germline CDR1 is MNHEY and CDR2 SVGAGI. The V end lost 7 bases, the J end lost 2 bases, and 11 bases lay between the germline ends. The CDR3 runs 13 residues. The CDR3 DNA follows: TGTGCCAGCACCCGCGGGGGCAACTATGGCTACACCTTC. The encoded protein is CASTRGGNYGYTF.

This chain connects TRBV28 to TRBJ1-3; the match to TRBD2 covers 15 bases. The end of the DNA is better explained by TRBJ2-2, so the J call may be wrong. The CDR3 is made up of 18 amino acids. Looked up from germline, CDR1 is MDHEN and CDR2 is SYDVKM. CDR3 residues: CASSVGLAGGPNTGELFF. CDR3 in DNA: TGTGCCAGCAGTGTCGGACTAGCGGGGGGGCCGAACACCGGGGAGCTGTTTTTT.

V is TRBV28 and J is TRBJ2-2; D gene unclear. The germline gives CDR1 MDHEN, CDR2 SYDVKM. This CDR3 has 13 residues. Trimming left V 7 bases short and J 5 bases short, with 11 bases between. The CDR3 region has the DNA TGTGCCAGCACCGAGGTTGTTACCGGGGAGCTGTTTTTT. Translating it yields CASTEVVTGELFF.

The V gene is TRBV19, the J gene TRBJ1-5, with D unclear. CDR3 size: 17 residues. Per germline, CDR1 LNHDA and CDR2 SQIVND (reference sequence). Trimming shortened V by 3 bases and J by 2 bases, and 17 bases separated the two germline ends. The CDR3 DNA reads as TGTGCCAGTAGTATGGCCCCCCCTCGGGGAGGCAATCAGCCCCAGCATTTT. It encodes CASSMAPPRGGNQPQHF.

The chain links TRBV29-1 to TRBJ2-7, with TRBD2 matching over 8 bases. Germline CDR1 is SQVTM and CDR2 is ANQGSEA. This CDR3 has 12 amino acids. Trimming removed 5 bases from V and 2 bases from J; junction bases left unmatched: 2. CDR3 nucleotide sequence: TGCAGCGTTCGGGGGGGGACCTACGAGCAGTACTTC. It codes for CSVRGGTYEQYF.

The genes are TRBV4-2 and TRBJ2-1, with D possibly matching TRBD1 (5 bases). V lost 1 base to trimming and J lost 0 bases, with 16 bases between them. The CDR3 totals 18 residues. Germline CDR1 reads LGHNA; CDR2 reads YNFKEQ. The DNA for the CDR3 is TGTGCCAGCAGCCAAGGCGAAGGGGCGTCAAGCTCCTACAATGAGCAGTTCTTC. It is translated as CASSQGEGASSSYNEQFF.

The chain is built from TRBV19 and TRBJ1-6, with no clear D. Germline CDR1 reads LNHDA; CDR2 reads SQIVND (reference sequence). V lost 0 bases, J lost 14 bases, and 11 bases lay in between. The CDR3 covers 13 residues. This CDR3 is CASSIDLQSTLHF. As DNA, the CDR3 is TGTGCCAGTAGTATAGATTTACAGTCCACCCTCCACTTT.

This chain links TRBV5-1 with TRBJ2-7; 14 bases agree with TRBD2. Germline V CDR1 and CDR2: SGHRS, YFSETQ. The V gene end was trimmed by 4 bases and the J gene end by 1 base; junction bases not matched to a gene: 10. The CDR3 is 18 residues long. This CDR3 reads CASSARLAGGPKSYEQYF. DNA of the CDR3: TGCGCCAGCAGCGCTCGACTAGCGGGAGGGCCGAAGTCCTACGAGCAGTACTTC. Using reference TRBV5-1 and TRBJ2-7 for the parts outside the CDR3, the full variable domain is KAGVTQTPRYLIKTRGQQVTLSCSPISGHRSVSWYQQTPGQGLQFLFEYFSETQRNKGNFPGRFSGRQFSNSRSEMNVSTLELGDSALYLCASSARLAGGPKSYEQYFGPGTRLTVT.

This sequence joins TRBV10-3 and TRBJ1-2; 8 nucleotides align to TRBD1. After removal of 3 bases from V and 1 base from J, the junction contained 7 bases not matched to a gene. CDR3 length equals 16 residues. Germline CDR1 reads ENHRY; CDR2 reads SYGVKD. In DNA form, the CDR3 reads TGTGCCATCAGTGACGTGACAGGGGCGAGTAACTATGGCTACACCTTC. It is translated as CAISDVTGASNYGYTF.

The V gene is TRBV3-1 (or the pseudogene TRBV3-2), the J gene TRBJ1-2; the match to TRBD1 covers 9 bases. From germline, CDR1 is LGHDT and CDR2 YNNKEL (reference sequence). With 3 bases clipped from V and 3 bases from J, the junction kept 8 bases outside the gene matches. The CDR3 is made up of 16 amino acids. CDR3 coding DNA: TGTGCCAGCAGCCAGGGTGACAGGGGGATGGACTATGGCTACACCTTC. Protein sequence: CASSQGDRGMDYGYTF.

The chain has TRBV11-3 and TRBJ2-5; 9 nucleotides align to TRBD2. CDR3 size: 22 residues. Germline V lookup: CDR1 SGHNT, CDR2 YENEEA. The ends lost 0 bases at V and 1 base at J; junction bases unmatched: 21. CDR3 amino acids: CASSLDTERGEPNPYLQETQYF. The CDR3 DNA reads as TGTGCCAGCAGCTTAGACACGGAGCGGGGGGAACCGAATCCTTATCTCCAAGAGACCCAGTACTTC.

The gene calls are TRBV5-8 and TRBJ1-6; D perhaps matches TRBD1 (5 bases). Germline-derived CDR1 and CDR2 are SGHTS and YDEGEE. CDR3 length: 15 residues. V was trimmed by 4 bases and J by 10 bases, leaving 18 bases between them. As DNA, the CDR3 is TGTGCCAGCAGCCCAAGGGAGGGGTTCGGATCACCCCTCCACTTT. It translates to CASSPREGFGSPLHF.

This clone was observed a single time. The V call is TRBV28, the J call TRBJ1-1, with D possibly matching TRBD1 (6 bases). This CDR3 region has 17 residues. Germline-derived CDR1 and CDR2 are MDHEN and SYDVKM. V lost 3 bases, J lost 3 bases, and 20 bases lay in between. The CDR3 coding sequence is TGTGCCAGCAGTTTCGGTTATTTTTGGGGGCGCTACACTGAAGCTTTCTTT. As protein: CASSFGYFWGRYTEAFF.

This clone was picked up a small number of times. CDR3 sequence reads: CASSQDTTRYEQYF. The CDR3 nucleotides read TGTGCCAGCAGCCAAGACACTACTCGCTACGAGCAGTACTTC. The chain carries TRBV3-1 (or the pseudogene TRBV3-2) and TRBJ2-7; D is unclear. From germline, CDR1 is LGHDT and CDR2 YNNKEL (reference sequence). CDR3 length: 14 residues. V dropped 0 bases and J dropped 3 bases, with 9 bases sitting between them.

This chain uses TRBV19 with TRBJ1-5; D possibly corresponds to TRBD1 (5 bases). V lost 2 bases to trimming and J lost 1 base, with 12 bases between them. Germline V gene lookup returns CDR1 LNHDA and CDR2 SQIVND (reference sequence). CDR3 length: 16 residues. The CDR3 bases are TGTGCCAGTAGTATATTCCCGGGGGTGAGCAATCAGCCCCAGCATTTT. It translates to CASSIFPGVSNQPQHF.

The chain is built from TRBV10-3 and TRBJ2-3, with D possibly matching TRBD2 (5 bases). The CDR3 is 16 amino acids. V was shortened by 0 bases and J by 2 bases, with 12 bases between the two germline ends. CDR1 and CDR2 (germline): ENHRY, SYGVKD. In DNA, the CDR3 is TGTGCCATCAGTGAGTCGGTGGACTCATCCACAGATACGCAGTATTTT. Its protein is CAISESVDSSTDTQYF.

The chain is built from TRBV7-9 and TRBJ2-2; 8 nucleotides line up with TRBD1. Germline CDR1 and CDR2: SEHNR and FQNEAQ (reference sequence). This CDR3 has 17 residues. Trimming at V came to 5 bases and at J to 1 base, leaving 9 bases not matched to a gene. The CDR3 nucleotides read TGTGCCAGCAGCCGAATAACCGGGACAGGGAACACCGGGGAGCTGTTTTTT. As protein: CASSRITGTGNTGELFF.

The chain joins TRBV2 to TRBJ1-5; maybe TRBD1 (5 bases). The CDR3 extends over 14 amino acids. Germline V gene lookup returns CDR1 SNHLY and CDR2 FYNNEI. V was cut by 6 bases and J by 1 base, with 10 bases left in between. The CDR3 DNA reads TGTGCCAGCAGCTCAGGGATGAGCAATCAGCCCCAGCATTTT. Amino acids: CASSSGMSNQPQHF.

This clone has a handful of counts. This chain connects TRBV5-1 to TRBJ1-3; D gene unclear. V was clipped by 0 bases and J by 1 base, with 8 bases between them. The CDR3 is 15 residues long. Germline V gives CDR1 SGHRS, CDR2 YFSETQ. CDR3 nucleotide sequence: TGCGCCAGCAGCTTGGGAGGGTTATCTGGAAACACCATATATTTT. The encoded protein is CASSLGGLSGNTIYF.

The V gene is TRBV9, the J gene TRBJ2-1, with no clear D. The ends were cut back, 4 bases at V and 5 bases at J, with 19 bases in the middle. The length of the CDR3 is 16 residues. From germline, CDR1 is SGDLS and CDR2 YYNGEE. The CDR3 protein is CASSLRGGFGNNEQFF. The CDR3 DNA follows: TGTGCCAGCAGCTTGAGAGGTGGGTTCGGAAACAATGAGCAGTTCTTC.

This chain uses TRBV2 with TRBJ2-3, with D unclear. V was shortened by 4 bases and J by 0 bases, with 5 bases between the two germline ends. The CDR3 loop spans 13 amino acids. Germline V gene sequence: CDR1 SNHLY, CDR2 FYNNEI. CDR3 sequence reads: CASSARSTDTQYF. DNA for the CDR3: TGTGCCAGCAGTGCGCGGAGCACAGATACGCAGTATTTT.